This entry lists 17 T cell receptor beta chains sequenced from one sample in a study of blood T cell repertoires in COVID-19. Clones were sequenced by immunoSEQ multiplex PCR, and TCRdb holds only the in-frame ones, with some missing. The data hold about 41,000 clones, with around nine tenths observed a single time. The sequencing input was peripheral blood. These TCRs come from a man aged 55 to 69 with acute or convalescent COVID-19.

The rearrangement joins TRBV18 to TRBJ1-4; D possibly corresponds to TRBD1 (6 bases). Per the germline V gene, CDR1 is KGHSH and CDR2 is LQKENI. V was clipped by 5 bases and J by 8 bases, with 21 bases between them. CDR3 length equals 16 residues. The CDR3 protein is CASSSLQGKLNEKLFF. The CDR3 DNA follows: TGTGCCAGCTCATCACTACAGGGAAAACTCAACGAAAAACTGTTTTTT.

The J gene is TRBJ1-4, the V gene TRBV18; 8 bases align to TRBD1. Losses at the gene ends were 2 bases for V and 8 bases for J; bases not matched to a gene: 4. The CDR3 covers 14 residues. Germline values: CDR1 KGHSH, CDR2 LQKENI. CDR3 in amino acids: CASSPSRGLEKLFF. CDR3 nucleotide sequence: TGTGCCAGCTCACCAAGCAGGGGGCTGGAAAAACTGTTTTTT. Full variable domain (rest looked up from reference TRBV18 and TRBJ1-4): NAGVMQNPRHLVRRRGQEARLRCSPMKGHSHVYWYRQLPEEGLKFMVYLQKENIIDESGMPKERFSAEFPKEGPSILRIQQVVRGDSAAYFCASSPSRGLEKLFFGSGTQLSVL.

As DNA, the CDR3 is TGTGCCAGCAGTGCTTCCTCACGGACAGGGGGTACCGCCCAGTACTTC. It is translated as CASSASSRTGGTAQYF. The chain uses TRBV2 and TRBJ2-5; 10 bases line up with TRBD1. V shed 4 bases, J shed 9 bases, and the junction held 14 bases outside the gene matches. CDR1 is SNHLY and CDR2 is FYNNEI in the germline V gene. The CDR3 loop spans 16 amino acids.

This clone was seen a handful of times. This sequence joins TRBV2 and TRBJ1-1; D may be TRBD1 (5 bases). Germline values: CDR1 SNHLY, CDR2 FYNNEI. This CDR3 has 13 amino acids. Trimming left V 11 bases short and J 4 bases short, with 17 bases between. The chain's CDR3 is CASRRSGLTEAFF. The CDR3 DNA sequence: TGTGCCTCCCGGCGCTCAGGGCTCACTGAAGCTTTCTTT. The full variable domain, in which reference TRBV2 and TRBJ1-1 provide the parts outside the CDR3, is EPEVTQTPSHQVTQMGQEVILRCVPISNHLYFYWYRQILGQKVEFLVSFYNNEISEKSEIFDDQFSVERPDGSNFTLKIRSTKLEDSAMYFCASRRSGLTEAFFGQGTRLTVV.

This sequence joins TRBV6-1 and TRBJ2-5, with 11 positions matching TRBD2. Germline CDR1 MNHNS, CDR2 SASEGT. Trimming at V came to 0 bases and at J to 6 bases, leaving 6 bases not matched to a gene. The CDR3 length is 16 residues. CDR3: CASSEASASGGKTQYF. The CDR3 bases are TGTGCCAGCAGTGAAGCGTCGGCTAGCGGGGGGAAGACCCAGTACTTC.

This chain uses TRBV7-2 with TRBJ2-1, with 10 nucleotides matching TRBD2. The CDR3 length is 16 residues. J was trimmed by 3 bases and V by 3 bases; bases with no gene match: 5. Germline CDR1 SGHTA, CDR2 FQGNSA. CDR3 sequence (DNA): TGTGCCAGCAGCTTCAGAGGGACTAGCGACTACAATGAGCAGTTCTTC. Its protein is CASSFRGTSDYNEQFF.

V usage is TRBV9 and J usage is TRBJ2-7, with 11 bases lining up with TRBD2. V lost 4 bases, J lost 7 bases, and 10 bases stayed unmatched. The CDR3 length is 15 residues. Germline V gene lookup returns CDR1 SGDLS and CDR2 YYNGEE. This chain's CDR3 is CASSPGLAVPDEQYF. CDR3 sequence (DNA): TGTGCCAGCAGCCCGGGACTAGCGGTTCCGGATGAGCAGTACTTC.

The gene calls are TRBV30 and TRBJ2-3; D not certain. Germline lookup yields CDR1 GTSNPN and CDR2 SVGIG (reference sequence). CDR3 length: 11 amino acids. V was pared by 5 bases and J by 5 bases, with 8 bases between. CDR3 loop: CAWGRLDTQYF. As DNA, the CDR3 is TGTGCCTGGGGGCGTTTAGATACGCAGTATTTT.

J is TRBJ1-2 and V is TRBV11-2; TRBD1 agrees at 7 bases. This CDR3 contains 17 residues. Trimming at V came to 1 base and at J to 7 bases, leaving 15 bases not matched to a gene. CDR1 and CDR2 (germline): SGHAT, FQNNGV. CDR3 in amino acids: CASSLVGEPGQNGGYTF. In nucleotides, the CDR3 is TGTGCCAGCAGCTTAGTGGGTGAACCGGGACAGAACGGTGGCTACACCTTC.

CDR3 bases: TGTGCCAGCAGCTTGTCACCCCTCGGACAGCAGCTACCCGGTGGCTACACCTTC. This sequence encodes CASSLSPLGQQLPGGYTF. The rearrangement uses TRBV5-4 and TRBJ1-2; D is perhaps TRBD1 (6 bases). The germline V and J ends were trimmed by 1 base and 7 bases, with 26 bases remaining between them. Looked up from germline, CDR1 is SGHNT and CDR2 is YYREEE (reference sequence). The CDR3 contains 18 residues.

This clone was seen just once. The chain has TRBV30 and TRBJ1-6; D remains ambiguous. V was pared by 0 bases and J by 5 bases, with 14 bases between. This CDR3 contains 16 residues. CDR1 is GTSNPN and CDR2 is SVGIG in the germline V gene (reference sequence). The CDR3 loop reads CAWSVTRRFNNSPLHF. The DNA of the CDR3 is TGTGCCTGGAGTGTAACGAGGAGGTTTAATAATTCACCCCTCCACTTT.

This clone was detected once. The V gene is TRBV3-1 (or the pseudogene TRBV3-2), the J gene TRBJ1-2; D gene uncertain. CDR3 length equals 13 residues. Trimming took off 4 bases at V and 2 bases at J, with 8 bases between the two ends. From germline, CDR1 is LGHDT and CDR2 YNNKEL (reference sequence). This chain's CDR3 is CASSPTENYGYTF. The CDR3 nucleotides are TGTGCCAGCAGCCCCACAGAGAACTATGGCTACACCTTC.

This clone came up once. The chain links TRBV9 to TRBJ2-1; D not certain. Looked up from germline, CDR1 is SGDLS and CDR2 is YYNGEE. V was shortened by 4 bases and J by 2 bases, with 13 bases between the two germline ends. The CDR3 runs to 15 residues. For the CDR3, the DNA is TGTGCCAGCAGCCGACATGACCAACCCTACAATGAGCAGTTCTTC. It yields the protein CASSRHDQPYNEQFF.

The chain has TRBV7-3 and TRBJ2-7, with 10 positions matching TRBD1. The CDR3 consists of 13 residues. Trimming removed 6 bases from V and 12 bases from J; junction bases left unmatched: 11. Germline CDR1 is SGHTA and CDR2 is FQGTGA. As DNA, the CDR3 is TGTGCCAGCAGTGGGACAGGGGACCCCCTGCTGTACTTC. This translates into CASSGTGDPLLYF. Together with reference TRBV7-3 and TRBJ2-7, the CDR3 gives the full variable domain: GAGVSQTPSNKVTEKGKYVELRCDPISGHTALYWYRQSLGQGPEFLIYFQGTGAADDSGLPNDRFFAVRPEGSVSTLKIQRTERGDSAVYLCASSGTGDPLLYFGPGTRLTVT.

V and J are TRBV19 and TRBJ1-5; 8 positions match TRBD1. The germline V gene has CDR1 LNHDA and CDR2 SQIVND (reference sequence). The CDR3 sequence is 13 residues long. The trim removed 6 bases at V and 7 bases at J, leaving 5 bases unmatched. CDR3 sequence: CASSTTGGQPQHF. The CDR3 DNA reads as TGTGCCAGTAGCACTACAGGGGGGCAGCCCCAGCATTTT.

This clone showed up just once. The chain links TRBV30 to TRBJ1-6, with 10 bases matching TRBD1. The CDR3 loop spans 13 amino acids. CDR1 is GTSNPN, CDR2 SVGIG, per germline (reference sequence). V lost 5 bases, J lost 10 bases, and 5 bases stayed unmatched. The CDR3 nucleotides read TGTGCCTGGGACAGGGGGCGAGGCTCACCCCTCCACTTT. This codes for CAWDRGRGSPLHF.

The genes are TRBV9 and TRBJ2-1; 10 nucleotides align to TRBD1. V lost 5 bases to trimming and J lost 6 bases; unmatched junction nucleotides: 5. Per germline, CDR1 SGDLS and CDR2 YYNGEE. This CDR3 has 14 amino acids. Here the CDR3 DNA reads TGTGCCAGCAGTGGGGGGACAGGGGTCAATGAGCAGTTCTTC. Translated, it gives CASSGGTGVNEQFF.